This TCR beta chain came from a study of T cells in localized non-small cell lung cancer. Turning to this clone: Its specificity is not known.

The data were produced by immunoSEQ multiplex PCR, yet TCRdb's version contains in-frame clones alone and is incomplete. Of about 19,000 clones listed, approximately 82% are singletons. Germline values: CDR1 SGHRS, CDR2 YFSETQ. The ends lost 9 bases at V and 2 bases at J; junction bases unmatched: 6. The CDR3 length is 15 residues. The study's findings and limits: Sequencing was restricted to one tumor region; therefore, heterogeneity remains possible. Elevated circulating T cell density in blood was associated with longer overall survival. Of the top 100 tumor clones, median approximately 50 were in adjacent lung, some 30 among its top 100. The study found T cell clonality highest in uninvolved adjacent lung, above tumor.

The input for sequencing was peripheral blood, taken before any cancer treatment. V is TRBV5-1 and J is TRBJ2-5; 14 bases fit TRBD2. The receptor comes from a female donor older than 55 with stage I lung adenocarcinoma. This CDR3 is CATRLAGGTQETQYF. Here the CDR3 DNA reads TGCGCCACCCGACTAGCGGGGGGGACACAAGAGACCCAGTACTTC.